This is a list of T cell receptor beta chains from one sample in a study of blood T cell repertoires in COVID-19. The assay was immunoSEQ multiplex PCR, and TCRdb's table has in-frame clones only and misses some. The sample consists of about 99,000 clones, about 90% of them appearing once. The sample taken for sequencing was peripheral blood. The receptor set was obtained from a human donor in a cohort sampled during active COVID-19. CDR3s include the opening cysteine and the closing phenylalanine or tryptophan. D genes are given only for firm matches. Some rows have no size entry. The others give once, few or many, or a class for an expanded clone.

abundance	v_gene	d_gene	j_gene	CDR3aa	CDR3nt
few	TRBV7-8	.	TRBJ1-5	CASSLAGISAQHF	TGTGCCAGCAGCCTGGCAGGGATTTCGGCCCAGCATTTT
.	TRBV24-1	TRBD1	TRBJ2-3	CATSATTGGGTDTQYF	TGTGCCACCAGTGCCACCACAGGGGGCGGCACAGATACGCAGTATTTT
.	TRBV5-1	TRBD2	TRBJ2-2	CASSLTLAENTGELFF	TGCGCCAGCAGCTTAACACTAGCGGAGAACACCGGGGAGCTGTTTTTT
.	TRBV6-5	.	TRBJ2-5	CASSYVSEETQYF	TGTGCCAGCAGCTACGTTTCAGAAGAGACCCAGTACTTC
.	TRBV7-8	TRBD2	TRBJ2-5	CASSSGLAEGGTETQYF	TGTGCCAGCAGCTCGGGACTAGCGGAGGGTGGGACAGAGACCCAGTACTTC
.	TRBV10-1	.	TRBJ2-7	CARPWAYEQYF	TGCGCCAGGCCGTGGGCGTACGAGCAGTACTTC
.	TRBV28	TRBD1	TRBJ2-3	CATGGGQGPTDTQYF	TGTGCCACGGGGGGGGGACAGGGGCCCACAGATACGCAGTATTTT
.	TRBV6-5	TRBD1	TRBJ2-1	CASSYLERGLYNEQFF	TGTGCCAGCAGTTACTTAGAAAGGGGGCTATACAATGAGCAGTTCTTC
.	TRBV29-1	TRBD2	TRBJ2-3	CSAGTSGTDTQYF	TGCAGCGCCGGGACTAGCGGGACAGATACGCAGTATTTT
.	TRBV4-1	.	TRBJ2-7	CASSQDSGSYEQYF	TGCGCCAGCAGCCAAGACAGTGGCTCCTACGAGCAGTACTTC
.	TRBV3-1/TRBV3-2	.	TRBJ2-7	CASSQPLGGSYEQYF	TGTGCCAGCAGCCAACCCCTGGGGGGCTCCTACGAGCAGTACTTC
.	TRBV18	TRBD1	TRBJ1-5	CASSPGTGIGQPQHF	TGTGCCAGCTCACCCGGGACAGGGATTGGTCAGCCCCAGCATTTT
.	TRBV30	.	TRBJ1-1	CAWSEEYTEAFF	TGTGCCTGGAGTGAAGAGTACACTGAAGCTTTCTTT
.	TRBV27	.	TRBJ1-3	CASSLGQPYSGNTIYF	TGTGCCAGCAGTTTAGGACAGCCATACTCTGGAAACACCATATATTTT
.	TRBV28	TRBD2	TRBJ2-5	CASSPNSGRWETQYF	TGTGCCAGCAGTCCAAATAGCGGGAGGTGGGAGACCCAGTACTTC
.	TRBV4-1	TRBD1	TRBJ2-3	CASSQDPGGAITDTQYF	TGCGCCAGCAGCCAAGATCCAGGGGGCGCAATCACAGATACGCAGTATTTT
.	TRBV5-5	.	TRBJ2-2	CASSQLTGWDTGELFF	TGTGCCAGCAGCCAACTGACCGGGTGGGACACCGGGGAGCTGTTTTTT
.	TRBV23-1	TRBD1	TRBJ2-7	CASSQWFFVGQGIPEQYF	TGCGCCAGCAGTCAATGGTTCTTCGTCGGACAGGGGATCCCCGAGCAGTACTTC
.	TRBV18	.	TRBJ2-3	CASSPEGETQYF	TGTGCCAGCTCACCCGAGGGGGAAACGCAGTATTTT
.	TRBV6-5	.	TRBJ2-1	CASSYDGGSYNEQFF	TGTGCCAGCAGTTACGACGGAGGGTCCTACAATGAGCAGTTCTTC
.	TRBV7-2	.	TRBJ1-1	CASSAQGSTEAFF	TGTGCCAGCAGCGCGCAGGGGAGCACTGAAGCTTTCTTT
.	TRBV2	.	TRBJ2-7	CASSVSLEQYF	TGTGCCAGCAGTGTTAGTCTCGAGCAGTACTTC
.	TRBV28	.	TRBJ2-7	CASSRGLNYEQYF	TGTGCCAGCAGTAGAGGGTTAAATTACGAGCAGTACTTC
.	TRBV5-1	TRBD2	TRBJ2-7	CASSGPGGTSGGASEQYF	TGCGCCAGCAGCGGACCCGGTGGGACTAGCGGGGGGGCGAGCGAGCAGTACTTC
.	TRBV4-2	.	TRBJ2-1	CASTEGLSSYNEQFF	TGTGCCAGTACCGAGGGACTTAGCTCCTACAATGAGCAGTTCTTC
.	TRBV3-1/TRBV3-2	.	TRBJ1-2	CASSLVNALYGYTF	TGTGCCAGCAGCCTTGTCAACGCACTCTATGGCTACACCTTC
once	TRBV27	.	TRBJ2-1	CASSASGKNTYNEQFF	TGTGCCAGCAGTGCATCCGGGAAAAATACCTACAATGAGCAGTTCTTC
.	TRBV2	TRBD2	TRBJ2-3	CASSEILAGDTQYF	TGTGCCAGCAGTGAAATCCTAGCGGGGGATACGCAGTATTTT
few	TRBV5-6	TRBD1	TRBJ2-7	CASSFGTGGAYEQYF	TGTGCCAGCAGCTTCGGGACAGGGGGGGCCTACGAGCAGTACTTC
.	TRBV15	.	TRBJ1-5	CATSRAGNRVYQPQHF	TGTGCCACCAGCAGAGCCGGTAACAGGGTCTACCAGCCCCAGCATTTT
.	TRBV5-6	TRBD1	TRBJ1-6	CASSTGDRANSPLHF	TGTGCCAGCAGTACGGGGGACAGGGCTAATTCACCCCTCCACTTT
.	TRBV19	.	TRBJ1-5	CASSTGGSYSNQPQHF	TGTGCCAGTAGTACGGGAGGCAGCTATAGCAATCAGCCCCAGCATTTT
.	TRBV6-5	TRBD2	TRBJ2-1	CASRGLAGYNEQFF	TGTGCCAGCAGGGGACTAGCGGGGTACAATGAGCAGTTCTTC
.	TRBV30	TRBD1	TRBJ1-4	CAWDDRGLEKLFF	TGTGCCTGGGATGACAGGGGGCTTGAAAAACTGTTTTTT
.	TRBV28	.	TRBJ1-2	CASSIEGFGYTF	TGTGCCAGCAGTATCGAGGGCTTTGGCTACACCTTC
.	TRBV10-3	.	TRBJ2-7	CAISDVRSYEQYF	TGTGCCATCAGTGATGTCAGATCCTACGAGCAGTACTTC
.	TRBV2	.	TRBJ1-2	CASSEIDFYGYTF	TGTGCCAGCAGTGAAATAGACTTCTATGGCTACACCTTC
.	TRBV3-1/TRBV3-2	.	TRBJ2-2	CASSQDFGRGELFF	TGTGCCAGCAGCCAAGATTTCGGCAGGGGCGAGCTGTTTTTT
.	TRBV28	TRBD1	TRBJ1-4	CAISTFTGTGGAPEKLFF	TGTGCCATTTCAACGTTTACAGGGACAGGGGGCGCACCTGAAAAACTGTTTTTT
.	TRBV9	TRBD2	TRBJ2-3	CASSVVSGGTAGDTQYF	TGTGCCAGCAGCGTAGTCTCGGGAGGGACGGCAGGGGATACGCAGTATTTT
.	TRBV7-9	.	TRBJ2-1	CASSLEGREGDEQFF	TGTGCCAGCAGCTTAGAGGGCAGGGAAGGCGATGAGCAGTTCTTC
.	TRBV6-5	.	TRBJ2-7	CAGSYSLGAYPSEQYF	TGTGCCGGCAGTTACTCCTTGGGCGCCTACCCTTCCGAGCAGTACTTC
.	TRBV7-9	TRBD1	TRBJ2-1	CASSYPKHRDRESYNEQFF	TGTGCCAGCAGCTACCCCAAACACCGGGACAGGGAATCCTACAATGAGCAGTTCTTC
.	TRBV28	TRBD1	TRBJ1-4	CASSPGTAYEKLFF	TGTGCCAGCAGTCCCGGGACAGCCTATGAAAAACTGTTTTTT
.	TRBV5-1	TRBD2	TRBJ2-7	CASSLATGTKGNEQYF	TGCGCCAGCAGCTTGGCCACCGGGACTAAAGGTAACGAGCAGTACTTC
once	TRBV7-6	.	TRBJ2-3	CASSLVAGELGTQYF	TGTGCCAGCAGCTTAGTGGCAGGGGAACTTGGTACGCAGTATTTT
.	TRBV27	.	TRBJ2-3	CASSLGLGDTQYF	TGTGCCAGCAGTTTGGGACTTGGTGATACGCAGTATTTT
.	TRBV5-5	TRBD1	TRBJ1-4	CASSSGTGDEKLFF	TGTGCCAGCAGCTCCGGGACAGGGGACGAAAAACTGTTTTTT
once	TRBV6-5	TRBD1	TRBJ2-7	CASSYAPTGGREQYF	TGTGCCAGCAGTTACGCGCCGACAGGGGGCCGCGAGCAGTACTTC
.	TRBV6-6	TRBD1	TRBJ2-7	CASSYLKTGAYEQYF	TGTGCCAGCAGTTATCTCAAGACAGGGGCCTACGAGCAGTACTTC
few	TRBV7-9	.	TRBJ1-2	CASSLGSLNYGYTF	TGTGCCAGCAGCTTGGGCAGCTTGAACTATGGCTACACCTTC
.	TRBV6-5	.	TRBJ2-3	CASSPGGMITDTQYF	TGTGCCAGCAGCCCCGGCGGGATGATCACAGATACGCAGTATTTT
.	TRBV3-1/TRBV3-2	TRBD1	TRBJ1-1	CASSPRDREDTEAFF	TGTGCCAGCAGCCCCCGGGACAGGGAGGACACTGAAGCTTTCTTT
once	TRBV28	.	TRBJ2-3	CASSPRLETVSDTQYF	TGTGCCAGCAGTCCAAGACTAGAAACAGTCTCGGATACGCAGTATTTT
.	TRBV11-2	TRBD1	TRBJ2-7	CASSSGTGGYEQYF	TGTGCCAGCAGCTCCGGGACAGGGGGGTACGAGCAGTACTTC
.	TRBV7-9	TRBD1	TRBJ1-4	CASSYGTEVDEKLFF	TGTGCCAGCAGTTATGGGACAGAAGTGGATGAAAAACTGTTTTTT
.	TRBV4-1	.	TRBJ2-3	CASSQLAVVSTDTQYF	TGCGCCAGCAGCCAATTGGCAGTTGTTAGCACAGATACGCAGTATTTT
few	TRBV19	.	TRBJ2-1	CASRIGRDYNEQFF	TGTGCCAGTAGGATAGGCCGGGACTACAATGAGCAGTTCTTC